The rows below give T cell receptor beta chains drawn from one sample of a study of vaccination effects on CD4 cells after COVID-19. These receptors' targets are unknown. This table comes from immunoSEQ multiplex PCR, and its TCRdb copy is limited to in-frame clones, with some not included. Among 20,000 to 25,000 clones, 65% to 80% were seen once, and the ten largest hold roughly 11%. This specimen consisted of CD4+ T cells from PBMCs cultured with HCoV-NL63 spike peptides, obtained before COVID-19 vaccination. These receptors were taken from a human donor who received a COVID-19 vaccine. Each CDR3 is given with its conserved first and last residue. D genes are given only for firm matches. Some rows have no size entry. The others give once, few or many, or a class for an expanded clone.

v_call: TRBV2; j_call: TRBJ1-1; clone_size: .; d_call: TRBD1; cdr3_nt: TGTGCCAGCAGTGAAGCGACAGGGGGCTACACTGAAGCTTTCTTT; cdr3_aa: CASSEATGGYTEAFF
v_call: TRBV3-1/TRBV3-2; j_call: TRBJ1-3; clone_size: .; d_call: .; cdr3_nt: TGTGCCAGCAGCCAAGGTCCGGGGGCCTCTGGAAACACCATATATTTT; cdr3_aa: CASSQGPGASGNTIYF
v_call: TRBV12-3/TRBV12-4; j_call: TRBJ2-1; clone_size: .; d_call: .; cdr3_nt: TGTGCCAGCAGTTTTAGTAGGCCTGAGCAGTTCTTC; cdr3_aa: CASSFSRPEQFF
v_call: TRBV30; j_call: TRBJ1-5; clone_size: .; d_call: TRBD1; cdr3_nt: TGTGCCTGGAGTCTAGGGACAGGGGATCAGCCCCAGCATTTT; cdr3_aa: CAWSLGTGDQPQHF
v_call: TRBV5-4; j_call: TRBJ1-4; clone_size: .; d_call: .; cdr3_nt: TGTGCCAGCAGCTTGGACTGGGATGAAAAACTGTTTTTT; cdr3_aa: CASSLDWDEKLFF
v_call: TRBV27; j_call: TRBJ2-1; clone_size: .; d_call: TRBD2; cdr3_nt: TGTGCCAGCAGTCTTGGGACTAGCAGCAATGAGCAGTTCTTC; cdr3_aa: CASSLGTSSNEQFF
v_call: TRBV5-4; j_call: TRBJ2-5; clone_size: .; d_call: TRBD2; cdr3_nt: TGTGCCAGCAGCGAGGGGACTAGCGGGGGGAAAGAGACCCAGTACTTC; cdr3_aa: CASSEGTSGGKETQYF
v_call: TRBV15; j_call: TRBJ2-3; clone_size: .; d_call: .; cdr3_nt: TGTGCCACCAGCAGAGATCTAGGGCGGGACATCACAGATACGCAGTATTTT; cdr3_aa: CATSRDLGRDITDTQYF
v_call: TRBV2; j_call: TRBJ2-6; clone_size: .; d_call: .; cdr3_nt: TGTGCCAGCAGTGCTGGGGCCAACGTCCTGACTTTC; cdr3_aa: CASSAGANVLTF
v_call: TRBV6-5; j_call: TRBJ2-2; clone_size: few; d_call: .; cdr3_nt: TGTGCCAGCAGCCTACTAGGACTCACCGGGGAGCTGTTTTTT; cdr3_aa: CASSLLGLTGELFF
v_call: TRBV6-5; j_call: TRBJ1-3; clone_size: .; d_call: TRBD1; cdr3_nt: TGTGCCAGCAGTCCAGACAGGGGTCGGGGAAACACCATATATTTT; cdr3_aa: CASSPDRGRGNTIYF
v_call: TRBV7-9; j_call: TRBJ2-2; clone_size: few; d_call: .; cdr3_nt: TGTGCCAGCAGCTTAAGAGGGGATAACACCGGGGAGCTGTTTTTT; cdr3_aa: CASSLRGDNTGELFF
v_call: TRBV7-2; j_call: TRBJ2-1; clone_size: medium-sized; d_call: .; cdr3_nt: TGTGCCAGCAGCGAGTATAATAGCGATGAGCAGTTCTTC; cdr3_aa: CASSEYNSDEQFF
v_call: TRBV12-5; j_call: TRBJ1-2; clone_size: .; d_call: .; cdr3_nt: TGTGCTAGTGGTTTCTCCGGCTATGGCTACACCTTC; cdr3_aa: CASGFSGYGYTF
v_call: TRBV28; j_call: TRBJ2-7; clone_size: .; d_call: TRBD1; cdr3_nt: TGTGCCAGCAGTACGAGACAGGGCTACGAGCAGTACTTC; cdr3_aa: CASSTRQGYEQYF
v_call: TRBV7-9; j_call: TRBJ1-2; clone_size: .; d_call: .; cdr3_nt: TGTGCCAGCAGCTTAGAAGGCATGGGGAACTATGGCTACACCTTC; cdr3_aa: CASSLEGMGNYGYTF
v_call: TRBV18; j_call: TRBJ2-7; clone_size: .; d_call: .; cdr3_nt: TGTGCCAGCTCACCAGAGGTCTCCTACGAGCAGTACTTC; cdr3_aa: CASSPEVSYEQYF
v_call: TRBV4-1; j_call: TRBJ2-7; clone_size: .; d_call: TRBD2; cdr3_nt: TGCGCCAGCAGCCAAGGGACTAGCGGGAGAGTCCACGAGCAGTACTTC; cdr3_aa: CASSQGTSGRVHEQYF
v_call: TRBV18; j_call: TRBJ2-2; clone_size: .; d_call: TRBD2; cdr3_nt: TGTGCCAGCTCAACCGGGACTAGCATAATCACCGGGGAGCTGTTTTTT; cdr3_aa: CASSTGTSIITGELFF
v_call: TRBV5-1; j_call: TRBJ2-3; clone_size: .; d_call: TRBD2; cdr3_nt: TGCGCCAGCAGCTTGATCCCGACTAGCGGGAGGTCAGATACGCAGTATTTT; cdr3_aa: CASSLIPTSGRSDTQYF
v_call: TRBV10-2; j_call: TRBJ2-7; clone_size: .; d_call: TRBD1; cdr3_nt: TGCGCCAGCAGTGATTCCGGGACAGTGAGCTCCTACGAGCAGTACTTC; cdr3_aa: CASSDSGTVSSYEQYF
v_call: TRBV7-9; j_call: TRBJ1-4; clone_size: .; d_call: .; cdr3_nt: TGTGCCAGCACCCCGGGGGCCGCTAATGAAAAACTGTTTTTT; cdr3_aa: CASTPGAANEKLFF
v_call: TRBV5-5; j_call: TRBJ1-3; clone_size: .; d_call: TRBD1; cdr3_nt: TGTGCCAGCAGCCCGACAGGGCCCACTATAAACACCATATATTTT; cdr3_aa: CASSPTGPTINTIYF
v_call: TRBV10-3; j_call: TRBJ2-3; clone_size: .; d_call: TRBD2; cdr3_nt: TGTGCCATCAGTGAGTTAGGGCTAGCGGGGGGGCCGCCGTCAGATACGCAGTATTTT; cdr3_aa: CAISELGLAGGPPSDTQYF
v_call: TRBV7-9; j_call: TRBJ2-7; clone_size: few; d_call: .; cdr3_nt: TGTGCCAGCAGCTTAGCGGGCGGGGGCTACTACGAGCAGTACTTC; cdr3_aa: CASSLAGGGYYEQYF
v_call: TRBV7-9; j_call: TRBJ2-1; clone_size: .; d_call: .; cdr3_nt: TGTGCCAGCAGCCTGACTAGCTCCTACAATGAGCAGTTCTTC; cdr3_aa: CASSLTSSYNEQFF
v_call: TRBV27; j_call: TRBJ1-5; clone_size: .; d_call: TRBD1; cdr3_nt: TGTGCCAGCAGTTTATATGGGACAGGGGGCAGCAATCAGCCCCAGCATTTT; cdr3_aa: CASSLYGTGGSNQPQHF
v_call: TRBV10-1; j_call: TRBJ1-1; clone_size: few; d_call: .; cdr3_nt: TGCGCCAGCAGTTCTGACAAGAACACTGAAGCTTTCTTT; cdr3_aa: CASSSDKNTEAFF
v_call: TRBV25-1; j_call: TRBJ2-5; clone_size: .; d_call: .; cdr3_nt: TGTGCCAGCAGGACCATGCAGGGATTCCAAGAGACCCAGTACTTC; cdr3_aa: CASRTMQGFQETQYF
v_call: TRBV10-1; j_call: TRBJ1-4; clone_size: .; d_call: .; cdr3_nt: TGCGCCAGCAGCGGGGACGGACCTAATGAAAAACTGTTTTTT; cdr3_aa: CASSGDGPNEKLFF
v_call: TRBV5-1; j_call: TRBJ2-1; clone_size: .; d_call: TRBD2; cdr3_nt: TGCGCCAGCAGCATTGGGTCTAGCGGGAGCAATGAGCAGTTCTTC; cdr3_aa: CASSIGSSGSNEQFF
v_call: TRBV4-1; j_call: TRBJ2-5; clone_size: .; d_call: TRBD2; cdr3_nt: TGCGCCAGCAGCCGGGACGGGACTAGCGGTGGGGAGACCCAGTACTTC; cdr3_aa: CASSRDGTSGGETQYF
v_call: TRBV19; j_call: TRBJ2-3; clone_size: .; d_call: TRBD2; cdr3_nt: TGTGCCAGTAGTATAGATGCGGGGGCAGATACGCAGTATTTT; cdr3_aa: CASSIDAGADTQYF
v_call: TRBV6-5; j_call: TRBJ1-5; clone_size: .; d_call: .; cdr3_nt: TGTGCCAGCAGTTACGGGGACGGGCAGCCCCAGCATTTT; cdr3_aa: CASSYGDGQPQHF
v_call: TRBV10-2; j_call: TRBJ1-1; clone_size: .; d_call: .; cdr3_nt: TGCGCCGCCATCGAGAAAGGGAGGGGACAGAACACTGAAGCTTTCTTT; cdr3_aa: CAAIEKGRGQNTEAFF
v_call: TRBV7-4; j_call: TRBJ2-7; clone_size: .; d_call: .; cdr3_nt: TGTGCCAGCAGCCCATTGTTAGGGTGCGAGCAGTACTTC; cdr3_aa: CASSPLLGCEQYF
v_call: TRBV27; j_call: TRBJ2-3; clone_size: .; d_call: .; cdr3_nt: TGTGCCAGCAGTTGGTCAGGACCAGATACGCAGTATTTT; cdr3_aa: CASSWSGPDTQYF
v_call: TRBV5-6; j_call: TRBJ2-7; clone_size: .; d_call: TRBD2; cdr3_nt: TGTGCCAGCAGCTTGGCCAAAGCGGGAGCTCTTTCCCGCCGCTACGAGCAGTACTTC; cdr3_aa: CASSLAKAGALSRRYEQYF
v_call: TRBV10-3; j_call: TRBJ2-1; clone_size: medium-sized; d_call: TRBD1; cdr3_nt: TGTGCCATCTGGGCCCCGACAGGGAAGGGCTCCTACAATGAGCAGTTCTTC; cdr3_aa: CAIWAPTGKGSYNEQFF
v_call: TRBV19; j_call: TRBJ2-3; clone_size: .; d_call: TRBD1; cdr3_nt: TGTGCCAGTAGTTCCGGGACAGCCTTCACAGATACGCAGTATTTT; cdr3_aa: CASSSGTAFTDTQYF
v_call: TRBV3-1/TRBV3-2; j_call: TRBJ2-5; clone_size: .; d_call: TRBD2; cdr3_nt: TGTGCCAGCAGCCCCCGATTAGCGGGGGGGGGAGAGACCCAGTACTTC; cdr3_aa: CASSPRLAGGGETQYF
v_call: TRBV3-1/TRBV3-2; j_call: TRBJ2-5; clone_size: .; d_call: TRBD2; cdr3_nt: TGTGCCAGCAGTCTCACCACGGTCCTAGCGGGAAAGAGGGTAGAGACCCAGTACTTC; cdr3_aa: CASSLTTVLAGKRVETQYF